The clone carrying this T cell receptor beta chain was detected a few times. The sample belongs to a study of blood T cell repertoires in COVID-19. Clones were sequenced by immunoSEQ multiplex PCR, and TCRdb holds only the in-frame ones, with some missing. The table has 100,000 to 130,000 clones, roughly 80% seen once; the top ten hold less than 5%. The receptor was isolated from a human donor in a cohort sampled during active COVID-19. Sequencing used peripheral blood.

For the CDR3, the DNA is TGCAGCGTTCACCATGAAACTACGCGGCGCAATGAGCAGTTCTTC. It codes for CSVHHETTRRNEQFF. The chain carries TRBV29-1 and TRBJ2-1; D is unresolved. This CDR3 contains 15 residues. Germline V gene sequence: CDR1 SQVTM, CDR2 ANQGSEA. Trimming took off 5 bases at V and 6 bases at J, with 20 bases between the two ends.